These 10 T cell receptor beta chains share one sample of origin, sequenced in a study of blood T cell repertoires in COVID-19. Profiling relied on immunoSEQ multiplex PCR, and the TCRdb table lists in-frame clones only, not all of them. Of fewer than 450,000 clones listed, around nine tenths are singletons. Sequences were obtained from peripheral blood. The receptors derive from a woman in her 70s with COVID-19, enrolled during active disease.

This chain joins TRBV19 and TRBJ1-1, with TRBD1 as a possible D gene (6 bases). The V end lost 7 bases, the J end lost 0 bases, and 12 bases lay between the germline ends. The CDR3 contains 14 residues. From germline, CDR1 is LNHDA and CDR2 SQIVND (reference sequence). CDR3 amino acids: CASNAGALNTEAFF. The CDR3 coding sequence is TGTGCCAGTAATGCGGGGGCCTTGAACACTGAAGCTTTCTTT. The full variable domain, completed using reference TRBV19 and TRBJ1-1, is DGGITQSPKYLFRKEGQNVTLSCEQNLNHDAMYWYRQDPGQGLRLIYYSQIVNDFQKGDIAEGYSVSREKKESFPLTVTSAQKNPTAFYLCASNAGALNTEAFFGQGTRLTVV.

This clone was observed a handful of times. J is TRBJ1-3 and V is TRBV14, with D hard to call. CDR1 is SGHDN, CDR2 FVKESK, per germline. Trimming cost V 3 bases and J 2 bases, with 8 bases left between them. The CDR3 is made up of 14 amino acids. This CDR3 is CASSHYGAGNTIYF. Here the CDR3 DNA reads TGTGCCAGCAGCCATTACGGGGCTGGAAACACCATATATTTT.

The chain's CDR3 is CASSSDRISLNTEAFF. DNA of the CDR3: TGTGCCAGCAGTTCAGACAGGATTAGTTTGAACACTGAAGCTTTCTTT. The rearrangement links TRBV6-6 to TRBJ1-1; D might be TRBD1 (6 bases). V was shortened by 4 bases and J by 0 bases, with 15 bases between the two germline ends. The CDR3 has 16 amino acids. Germline CDR1 reads MNHNY; CDR2 reads SVGAGI (reference sequence).

The chain has TRBV18 and TRBJ1-2, with D maybe TRBD1 (6 bases). This CDR3 is 12 amino acids long. Trimming cost V 10 bases and J 4 bases, with 13 bases left between them. Germline CDR1 and CDR2: KGHSH and LQKENI. CDR3 in amino acids: CATARTVYGYTF. The CDR3 DNA reads TGTGCCACCGCCAGGACAGTCTATGGCTACACCTTC.

The sample holds a few counts of this clone. V gene TRBV28 combines with J gene TRBJ1-3, with D unclear. Germline CDR1 and CDR2: MDHEN and SYDVKM. The CDR3 totals 15 residues. The V end was cut by 6 bases, the J end by 0 bases, with 12 bases between. For the CDR3, the DNA is TGTGCCAGCAGCCTACGGAGGATCTCTGGAAACACCATATATTTT. As protein: CASSLRRISGNTIYF. Based on the CDR3 plus reference TRBV28 and TRBJ1-3, the full variable domain is DVKVTQSSRYLVKRTGEKVFLECVQDMDHENMFWYRQDPGLGLRLIYFSYDVKMKEKGDIPEGYSVSREKKERFSLILESASTNQTSMYLCASSLRRISGNTIYFGEGSWLTVV.

The genes are TRBV21-1 and TRBJ1-5; TRBD1 reflects the table's D call only, with no check against the DNA. TRBV21-1 is tagged as a pseudogene. The CDR3 loop spans 15 amino acids. The CDR3 reads CATLGGPLGNQPQHF. The CDR3 DNA sequence: TGTGCCACCCTAGGGGGCCCCCTTGGCAATCAGCCCCAGCATTTT.

The rearrangement links TRBV7-2 to TRBJ2-5; 8 nucleotides agree with TRBD2. The junction had 7 bases not matched to a gene; V was cut back by 2 bases and J by 5 bases. The length of the CDR3 is 15 residues. Germline V gene lookup returns CDR1 SGHTA and CDR2 FQGNSA. CDR3 sequence: CASSLPGGALETQYF. The CDR3 nucleotides read TGTGCCAGCAGCTTACCCGGGGGGGCCTTGGAGACCCAGTACTTC.

V and J are TRBV6-5 and TRBJ2-2; TRBD1 matches 7 bases. The CDR3 has 14 residues. The V gene end was trimmed by 8 bases and the J gene end by 1 base; junction bases not matched to a gene: 4. Germline V gene sequence: CDR1 MNHEY, CDR2 SVGAGI. This CDR3 is CASRDSRNTGELFF. In DNA, the CDR3 is TGTGCCAGCCGGGACAGTCGGAACACCGGGGAGCTGTTTTTT.

J is TRBJ1-1 and V is TRBV27; no reliable D call. Germline CDR1 is MNHEY and CDR2 is SMNVEV (reference sequence). Trimming removed 6 bases at V and 5 bases at J, with 13 bases between. The CDR3 is made up of 13 amino acids. CDR3 bases: TGTGCCAGCAGCAGGCAAGCACTGACTGAAGCTTTCTTT. It encodes CASSRQALTEAFF.

This chain connects TRBV6-6 to TRBJ1-1; 7 positions match TRBD1. CDR1 and CDR2 (germline): MNHNY, SVGAGI (reference sequence). The V and J ends lost 2 bases and 11 bases, in that order; junction bases with no gene match: 8. This CDR3 region has 13 residues. CDR3 sequence (DNA): TGTGCCAGCAGTTACCCGGCGACAGGGAATGCTTTCTTT. Protein: CASSYPATGNAFF.